This TCR beta chain stems from a study of naive and memory T cell subsets (dated by TCRdb to about 2017). Describing the broader study: An open-source, UMI-based TCR alpha and beta sequencing pipeline was applied to sorted naive and memory peripheral blood T cell subsets. The functional CMV T cell responses agreed completely with IgG serology results. RNA was DNase-treated and reverse transcribed with TCR constant-region primers, mostly using SuperScript III. Broad study findings and their caveats: RNA-based TCR counts may be influenced by expression changes linked to T cell activation and differentiation. In both CD4 and CD8 cells, a rise in Gini index and a fall in Shannon and inverse Simpson diversity were observed from naive through CM, EM and EMRA. After error correction, over 90% of naive TCR sequences appeared only once, giving much steeper abundance distributions than memory subsets. No ground truth was available to validate the repertoire findings for the naive and memory subsets. TCR abundance followed a power law whose exponent differed between naive and memory subsets but was consistent across the three individuals. Clonotypes were defined as single alpha or beta chain sequences, not paired alpha/beta receptors. A few larger clonotypes were found in naive repertoires, especially CD8, and these larger clonotypes were possibly memory cells re-expressing CD45RA.

Library prep was done by UMI-ligation and nested PCR. To cover both TRBC1 and TRBC2, the beta constant-region primer consisted of an equimolar mix of two oligonucleotides. Four rounds of PCR, combining the SP2 primer with nested alpha and beta constant-region primers, were used to amplify the ligated cDNA. A single-stranded oligonucleotide containing the SP2 primer and a 12-nucleotide UMI was joined to the 3' end of the cDNA by T4 RNA ligase 1. Incubation of the ligation reaction lasted about 20-25 hours at 16 degrees C. PCR2 was typically performed as a SYBR Green qPCR and was stopped at a predetermined threshold so that over-amplification was prevented. Apart from the first purification, every purification step used Agencourt AMPure XP magnetic beads. Libraries were quantified by Qubit and checked on a TapeStation, with a main peak expected near 650 bp. Pooled libraries were sequenced on an Illumina MiSeq with v2 2x251 paired-end kits, typically giving roughly 0.9-2.3 million reads per sample. Each sample's library went into the pool at about 4 nM, and roughly 5-7.5% PhiX was added to help with cluster recognition. In the original analysis: FASTQ reads processed by Demultiplexor were assigned V and J genes by Decombinator through tag matching that tolerated a single base-pair mismatch. Collapsinator used UMIs to correct both sequencing errors and frequency errors arising from PCR heterogeneity. TCRs were translated and CDR3s were extracted from the conserved cysteine to the FGXG phenylalanine by CDR3Translator, with non-productive sequences being flagged. Gini, Shannon entropy and inverse Simpson indices were calculated on repertoires that had been subsampled to equal numbers of UMI-defined TCRs. Power-law fits to clonotype abundance distributions were performed by maximum likelihood within the linear range. Similar UMI counts, unique TCR numbers and clonal distributions were obtained with the pipeline and with MIGEC on one naive CD8 sample. One analysis removed from the naive repertoire any naive TCRs that were also present in any memory subset from the same donor. The repertoires were searched for approximately 7,000 CMV-associated CDR3 sequences that had been compiled from VDJdb and a published dataset. TCRdb reworked the public reads: Q25 trimming with fastp, MiXCR clone assembly, productive beta chains retained. When rows share a CDR3 protein, they turn into one entry using the most common DNA and genes. These V and J calls originate from TCRdb's pipeline instead of the authors' own analysis. The sample profile shows around 83,000 distinct CDR3 sequences; roughly 12% of them were found once. 0.12% to 0.15% of the sample is in the top ten clones.

Taken from cysteine to phenylalanine, the CDR3 has 16 residues. The retained sequence is limited to the CDR3, 48 bases, with the frame set at the first base. Via the germline V gene, CDR1 is MGHRA and CDR2 YSYEKL. V loses 5 bases at its end and J loses 2 bases; junction bases beyond the gene matches: 11. From the second PCR step on, the TCR alpha and beta chain libraries were amplified in separate reactions. CMV status of each donor was established by measuring IFNgamma production from CD4+ T cells after fresh PBMCs were stimulated overnight with CMV viral lysate. CD4 T cells were positively selected with Miltenyi beads, followed by positive selection of CD8 T cells from the CD4-negative fraction. Cells were stained for CD3, CD4, CD8, CD45RA, CD27 and a live/dead dye and were sorted on a BD Aria II into four subsets based on CD45RA and CD27. Three healthy volunteers provided blood, and each donor's sample was split into CD4 and CD8 T cells and then further divided into four differentiation subsets. Approximately 120 ml of peripheral blood was collected from each donor, and PBMC were isolated from the blood using Ficoll-Paque PLUS density-gradient centrifugation. After sorting, cells were lysed in RLT buffer, RNA was extracted using a Qiagen RNeasy kit, and the extracted RNA was stored at -80 degrees C.

This clonotype was picked up many times. Its antigen is unknown. The sample holds no much larger clone one base away, and base qualities are not on file. Recombination connected TRBV4-1 to TRBJ1-2; 7 junctional bases match TRBD1. This sequence was found in a human donor in good health. The material sequenced was naive CD4+ T cells from blood. Per the publication, the cell subset or site label means: naive T cells, CD45RA high CD27+. For the CDR3, the sequence is CASSIRDSDFNYGYTF. The nucleotides are TGCGCCAGCAGCATTCGGGACAGCGACTTCAACTATGGCTACACCTTC.